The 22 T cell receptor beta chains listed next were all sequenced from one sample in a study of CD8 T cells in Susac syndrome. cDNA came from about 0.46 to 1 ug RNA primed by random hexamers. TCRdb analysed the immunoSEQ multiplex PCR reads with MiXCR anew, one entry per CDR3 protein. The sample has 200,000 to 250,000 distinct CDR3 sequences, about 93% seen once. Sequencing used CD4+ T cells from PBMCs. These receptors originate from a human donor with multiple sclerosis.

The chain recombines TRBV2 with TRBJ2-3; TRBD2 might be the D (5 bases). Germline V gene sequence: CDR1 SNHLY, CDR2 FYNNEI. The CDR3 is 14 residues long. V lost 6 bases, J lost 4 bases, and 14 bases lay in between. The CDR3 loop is CASRSSPVADTQYF. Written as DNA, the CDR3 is TGTGCCAGCAGGTCTAGCCCCGTGGCAGATACGCAGTATTTT.

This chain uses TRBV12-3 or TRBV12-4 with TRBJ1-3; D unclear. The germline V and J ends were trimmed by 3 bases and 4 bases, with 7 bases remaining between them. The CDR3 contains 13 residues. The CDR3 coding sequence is TGTGCCAGCAGTTTCTCCGGGGGAAACACCATATATTTT. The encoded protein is CASSFSGGNTIYF.

CDR3 coding DNA: TGTGCCAGCAGCCCTCGGGGGGATAAAAATTCACCCCTCCACTTT. As protein: CASSPRGDKNSPLHF. The chain has TRBV5-4 and TRBJ1-6, with D possibly being TRBD1 (5 bases). This CDR3 has 15 amino acids. Germline V gives CDR1 SGHNT, CDR2 YYREEE (reference sequence). The V end was cut by 4 bases, the J end by 7 bases, with 15 bases between.

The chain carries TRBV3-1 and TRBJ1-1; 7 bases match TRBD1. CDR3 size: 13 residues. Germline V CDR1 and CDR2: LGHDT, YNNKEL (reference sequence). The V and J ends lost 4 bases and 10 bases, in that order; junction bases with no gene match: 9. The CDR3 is CASSPLPQGPAFF. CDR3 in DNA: TGTGCCAGCAGCCCGTTACCACAGGGGCCAGCTTTCTTT.

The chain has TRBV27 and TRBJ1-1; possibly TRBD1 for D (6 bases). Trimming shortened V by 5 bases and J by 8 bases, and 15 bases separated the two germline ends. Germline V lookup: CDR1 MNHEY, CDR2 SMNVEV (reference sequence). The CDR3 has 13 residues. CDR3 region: CASSPRGGLEAFF. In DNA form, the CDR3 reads TGTGCCAGCAGTCCCAGGGGTGGACTAGAAGCTTTCTTT.

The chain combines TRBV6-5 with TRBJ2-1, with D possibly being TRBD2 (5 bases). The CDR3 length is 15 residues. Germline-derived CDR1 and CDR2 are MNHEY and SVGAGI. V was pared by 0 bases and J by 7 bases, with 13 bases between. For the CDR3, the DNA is TGTGCCAGCAGTTACTCATGGGCCGGGGTGAATGAGCAGTTCTTC. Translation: CASSYSWAGVNEQFF.

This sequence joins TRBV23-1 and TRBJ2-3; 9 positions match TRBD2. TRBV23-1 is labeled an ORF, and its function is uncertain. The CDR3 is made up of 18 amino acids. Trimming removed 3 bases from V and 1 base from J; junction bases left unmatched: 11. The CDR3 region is CASSQETRIAGGTDTQYF. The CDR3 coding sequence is TGCGCCAGCAGTCAGGAAACAAGAATAGCGGGGGGCACAGATACGCAGTATTTT.

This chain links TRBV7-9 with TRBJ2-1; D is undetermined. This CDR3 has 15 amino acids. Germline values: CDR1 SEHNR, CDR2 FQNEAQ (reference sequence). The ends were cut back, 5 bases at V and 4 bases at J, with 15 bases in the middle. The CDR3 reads CASSTVQRSYNEQFF. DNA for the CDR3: TGTGCCAGCAGCACGGTACAGCGCTCATACAATGAGCAGTTCTTC. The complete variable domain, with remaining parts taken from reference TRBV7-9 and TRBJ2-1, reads DTGVSQNPRHKITKRGQNVTFRCDPISEHNRLYWYRQTLGQGPEFLTYFQNEAQLEKSRLLSDRFSAERPKGSFSTLEIQRTEQGDSAMYLCASSTVQRSYNEQFFGPGTRLTVL.

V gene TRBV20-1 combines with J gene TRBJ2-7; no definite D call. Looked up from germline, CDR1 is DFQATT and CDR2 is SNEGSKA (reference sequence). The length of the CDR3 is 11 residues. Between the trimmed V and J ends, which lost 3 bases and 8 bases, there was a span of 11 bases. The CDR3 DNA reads TGCAGTGCTAGGCTCGTAGGCCAGCAGTACTTC. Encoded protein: CSARLVGQQYF.

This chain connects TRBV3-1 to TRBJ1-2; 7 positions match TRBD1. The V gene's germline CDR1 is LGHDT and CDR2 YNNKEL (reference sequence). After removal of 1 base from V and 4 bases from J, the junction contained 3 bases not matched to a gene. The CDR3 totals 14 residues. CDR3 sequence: CASSQGGGGYGYTF. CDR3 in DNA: TGTGCCAGCAGCCAAGGAGGGGGCGGCTATGGCTACACCTTC.

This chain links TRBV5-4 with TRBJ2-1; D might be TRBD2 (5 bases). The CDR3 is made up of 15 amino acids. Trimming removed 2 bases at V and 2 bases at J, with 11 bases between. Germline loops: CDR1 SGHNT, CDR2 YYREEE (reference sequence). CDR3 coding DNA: TGTGCCAGCAGCTTCGGCGGGCTAGCCTACAATGAGCAGTTCTTC. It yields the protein CASSFGGLAYNEQFF.

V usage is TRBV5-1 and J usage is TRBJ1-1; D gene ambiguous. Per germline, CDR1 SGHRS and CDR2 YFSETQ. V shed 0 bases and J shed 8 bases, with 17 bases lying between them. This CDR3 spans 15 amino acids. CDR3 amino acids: CASSLAMGDFDEAFF. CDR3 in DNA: TGCGCCAGCAGCTTGGCCATGGGAGATTTCGACGAAGCTTTCTTT.

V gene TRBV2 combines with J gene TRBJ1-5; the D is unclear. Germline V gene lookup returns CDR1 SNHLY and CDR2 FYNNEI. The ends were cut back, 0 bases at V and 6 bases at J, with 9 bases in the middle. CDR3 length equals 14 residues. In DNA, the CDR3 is TGTGCCAGCAGTGAAGCGCTTGCGCCTCAGCCCCAGCATTTT. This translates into CASSEALAPQPQHF.

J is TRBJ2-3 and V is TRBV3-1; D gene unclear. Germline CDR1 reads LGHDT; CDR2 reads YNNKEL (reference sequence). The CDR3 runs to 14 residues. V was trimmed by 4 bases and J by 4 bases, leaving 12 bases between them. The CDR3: CASSPPVPSDTQYF. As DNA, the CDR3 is TGTGCCAGCAGCCCGCCCGTTCCGTCAGATACGCAGTATTTT.

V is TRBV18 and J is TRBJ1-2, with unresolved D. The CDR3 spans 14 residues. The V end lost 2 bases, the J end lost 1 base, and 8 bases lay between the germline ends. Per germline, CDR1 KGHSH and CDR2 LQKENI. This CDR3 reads CASSPGGNNYGYTF. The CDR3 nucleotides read TGTGCCAGCTCACCAGGAGGGAATAACTATGGCTACACCTTC.

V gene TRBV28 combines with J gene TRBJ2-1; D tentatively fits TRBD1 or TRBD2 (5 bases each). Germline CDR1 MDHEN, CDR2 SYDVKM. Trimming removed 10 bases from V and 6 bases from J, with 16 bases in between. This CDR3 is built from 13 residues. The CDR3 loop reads CATRGGPSNEQFF. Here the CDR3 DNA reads TGTGCCACCCGTGGGGGACCCAGCAATGAGCAGTTCTTC.

The CDR3 DNA sequence: TGTGCCAGCAGTTCGGGACAGGATAATTCACCCCTCCACTTT. Amino acids: CASSSGQDNSPLHF. This rearrangement joins TRBV27 to TRBJ1-6, with 8 bases identical to TRBD1. The CDR3 totals 14 residues. From germline, CDR1 is MNHEY and CDR2 SMNVEV (reference sequence). The junction had 1 base not matched to a gene; V was cut back by 4 bases and J by 5 bases.

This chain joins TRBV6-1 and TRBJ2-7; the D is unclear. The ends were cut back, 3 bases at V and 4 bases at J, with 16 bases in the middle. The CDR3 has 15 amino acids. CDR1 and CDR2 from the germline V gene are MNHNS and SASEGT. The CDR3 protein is CASSDPPVLSYEQYV. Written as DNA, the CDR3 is TGTGCCAGCAGTGATCCCCCAGTTCTGTCATACGAGCAGTACGTC.

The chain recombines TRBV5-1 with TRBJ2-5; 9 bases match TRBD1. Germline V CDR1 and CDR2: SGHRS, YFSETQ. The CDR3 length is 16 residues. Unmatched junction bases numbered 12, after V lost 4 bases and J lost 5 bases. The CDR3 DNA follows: TGCGCCAGCAGCGAAGCCGGGACAGGGAATTTGGAGACCCAGTACTTC. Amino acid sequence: CASSEAGTGNLETQYF.

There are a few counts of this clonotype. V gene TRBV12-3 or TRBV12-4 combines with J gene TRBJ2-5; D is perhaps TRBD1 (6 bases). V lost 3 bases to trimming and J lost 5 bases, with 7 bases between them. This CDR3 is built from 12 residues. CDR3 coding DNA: TGTGCCAGCAGTTTTAGGGGGGAGACCCAGTACTTC. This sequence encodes CASSFRGETQYF.

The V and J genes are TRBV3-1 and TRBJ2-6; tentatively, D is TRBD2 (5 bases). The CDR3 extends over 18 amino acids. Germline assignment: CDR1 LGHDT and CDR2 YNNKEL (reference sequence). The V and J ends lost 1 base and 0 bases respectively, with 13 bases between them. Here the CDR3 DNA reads TGTGCCAGCAGCCAAGGGTTCAGCGGAGCCTCTGGGGCCAACGTCCTGACTTTC. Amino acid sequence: CASSQGFSGASGANVLTF.

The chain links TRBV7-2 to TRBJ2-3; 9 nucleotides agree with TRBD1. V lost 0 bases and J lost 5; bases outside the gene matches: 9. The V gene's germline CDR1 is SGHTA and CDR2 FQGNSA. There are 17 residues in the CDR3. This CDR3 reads CASSLAGQGSRRDTQYF. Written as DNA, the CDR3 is TGTGCCAGCAGCTTAGCAGGACAGGGGTCCAGGAGAGATACGCAGTATTTT.